These T cell receptor beta chains were read from a single sample in a study of tumor-infiltrating lymphocytes in localized non-small cell lung cancer. Measured with immunoSEQ multiplex PCR; TCRdb has only the in-frame clones, and not every one. The sample includes under 8,000 clones, about 70% of them seen just once. Sequences were obtained from uninvolved lung tissue not adjacent to the tumor. The receptors derive from a human donor with non-small cell lung cancer. CDR3s include the opening cysteine and the closing phenylalanine or tryptophan. The D gene is left open where the match is weak. Clone size appears in some rows only: once, few, many, or a class for an expanded clone.

d_call j_call clone_size v_call cdr3_nt cdr3_aa
TRBD2 TRBJ2-1 once TRBV7-9 TGTGCCAGCAGCCCCACTGGACTAGCGGGAGGAGGACCTGAGCAGTTCTTC CASSPTGLAGGGPEQFF
NA TRBJ2-2 NA TRBV7-2 TGTGCCACACGCGAGGGGTTCACCGGGGAGCTGTTTTTT CATREGFTGELFF
NA TRBJ1-5 NA TRBV10-3 TGTGCCATCAGTGAGGGTCGGAATAGCAATCAGCCCCAGCATTTT CAISEGRNSNQPQHF
NA TRBJ2-7 NA TRBV7-2 TGTGCCAGCAGCCGCAGGGTTTCTTACTACGAGCAGTACTTC CASSRRVSYYEQYF
NA TRBJ2-3 NA TRBV30 TGTGCCTGGAGTTTATTGGGAACAGATACGCAGTATTTT CAWSLLGTDTQYF
NA TRBJ1-5 NA TRBV18 TGTGCCAGCTCACCACAGGGGGGCAATCAGCCCCAGCATTTT CASSPQGGNQPQHF
NA TRBJ1-1 NA TRBV19 TGTGCCAGTAGTGCAGGGTTAGTGGACACTGAAGCTTTCTTT CASSAGLVDTEAFF
NA TRBJ2-7 NA TRBV7-9 TGTGCCAGCAGCCACGGGAGCCGCTACGAGCAGTACTTC CASSHGSRYEQYF
TRBD2 TRBJ2-3 NA TRBV29-1 TGCAGCGTTGAAGGTAGCGGGAGGGCCTTCGGGCCAGATACGCAGTATTTT CSVEGSGRAFGPDTQYF
TRBD2 TRBJ2-1 NA TRBV30 TGTGCCTGGGGAAAACTAGCGGGAGGTAGGAATGAGCAGTTCTTC CAWGKLAGGRNEQFF
NA TRBJ2-1 once TRBV5-1 TGCGCCAGCAGCTCCGCGGTAGCGAATGAGCAGTTCTTC CASSSAVANEQFF
TRBD1 TRBJ1-5 once TRBV2 TGTGCCAGCGACCCTGGACAGGGGGCGAGAAAGTCCAATCAGCCCCAGCATTTT CASDPGQGARKSNQPQHF
NA TRBJ2-7 NA TRBV29-1 TGCAGCGTTGCCCAGATGGACAACGAGCAGTACTTC CSVAQMDNEQYF
NA TRBJ2-7 once TRBV30 TGTGCCTGGAGCCTCGTAGGGGCGGGGGAGCAGTACTTC CAWSLVGAGEQYF
TRBD2 TRBJ2-1 once TRBV7-2 TGTGCCAGCAGCCTAGCGGGAGTTTCCAATGAGCAGTTCTTC CASSLAGVSNEQFF
TRBD1 TRBJ1-1 NA TRBV25-1 TGTGCCAGCAGTAGACAGGGTGGCACTGAAGCTTTCTTT CASSRQGGTEAFF
NA TRBJ2-7 once TRBV11-3 TGTGCCAGCAGCTTAGGGGCAACCGACGAGCAGTACTTC CASSLGATDEQYF
TRBD2 TRBJ2-3 once TRBV11-2 TGTGCCAGCAGCCCAACTAGCGCAGCATACGATACGCAGTATTTT CASSPTSAAYDTQYF
NA TRBJ2-4 few TRBV15 TGTGCCACCAGCAGTGAACAGGCGGCCAAAAACATTCAGTACTTC CATSSEQAAKNIQYF